The 26 T cell receptor beta chains given below trace back to one sample, sequenced in a study of metastatic and nonmetastatic thyroid tumors. TCRdb reprocessed the PCR reads using MiXCR. This sample has roughly 30,000 clones, with 17% found just once. Every patient was untreated before thyroid surgery. The sample consisted of blood. Receptors originate from a female donor with papillary thyroid cancer or a benign thyroid nodule (not recorded which). Some clones in this sample may be carry-over from other donors' samples.

This clone was seen repeatedly, ten times or more. The chain joins TRBV7-3 to TRBJ2-1, with 11 positions matching TRBD2. The CDR3 has 18 amino acids. V lost 8 bases to trimming and J lost 0 bases; unmatched junction nucleotides: 12. Germline values: CDR1 SGHTA, CDR2 FQGTGA. CDR3 loop: CASSGPGLAESSYNEQFF. The DNA of the CDR3 is TGTGCCAGCTCCGGTCCGGGACTAGCGGAAAGCTCCTACAATGAGCAGTTCTTC. The variable domain in full, with the rest retrieved from reference TRBV7-3 and TRBJ2-1, is GAGVSQTPSNKVTEKGKYVELRCDPISGHTALYWYRQSLGQGPEFLIYFQGTGAADDSGLPNDRFFAVRPEGSVSTLKIQRTERGDSAVYLCASSGPGLAESSYNEQFFGPGTRLTVL.

This clone was seen at least ten times. The rearrangement links TRBV29-1 to TRBJ2-5, with 7 positions matching TRBD1. CDR1 is SQVTM and CDR2 is ANQGSEA in the germline V gene. V dropped 7 bases and J dropped 2; count of bases not matched to a gene: 10. The CDR3 has 14 amino acids. The CDR3 DNA reads TGCAGCGGTTCCGGGACAGCGAAACAAGAGACCCAGTACTTC. As protein: CSGSGTAKQETQYF. The entire variable domain, with the rest obtained from reference TRBV29-1 and TRBJ2-5, is as follows: SAVISQKPSRDICQRGTSLTIQCQVDSQVTMMFWYRQQPGQSLTLIATANQGSEATYESGFVIDKFPISRPNLTFSTLTVSNMSPEDSSIYLCSGSGTAKQETQYFGPGTRLLVL.

This clone was seen a handful of times. This may stem from a read error, because a much larger clone lies one nucleotide away. The rearrangement links TRBV29-1 to TRBJ2-5, with 8 bases identical to TRBD2. Germline V gives CDR1 SQVTM, CDR2 ANQGSEA. The CDR3 has 13 residues. The CDR3, as DNA: TGCAGCGGATCTAGCGGGCCCGGGGGGGACCAGTGCTTC. Its translation is CSGSSGPGGDQCF.

This clone was picked up a small number of times. The V and J genes are TRBV6-2 or TRBV6-3 and TRBJ1-2, with D unresolved. The CDR3 consists of 11 residues. Trimming stripped 3 bases from V and 4 bases from J, with 3 bases between. Looked up from germline, CDR1 is MNHEY and CDR2 is SVGEGT. This CDR3 is CASSYTYGYTF. The DNA for the CDR3 is TGTGCCAGCAGTTATACCTATGGCTACACCTTC.

In its sample, this clone was seen many times. The chain links TRBV9 to TRBJ2-1; D might be TRBD2 (6 bases). CDR1 SGDLS and CDR2 YYNGEE come from the germline V gene. CDR3 length: 16 amino acids. Between the trimmed V and J ends, which lost 0 bases and 0 bases, there was a span of 10 bases. CDR3 sequence: CASSVDGAGSYNEQFF. CDR3 sequence (DNA): TGTGCCAGCAGCGTAGATGGAGCGGGCTCCTACAATGAGCAGTTCTTC.

In its sample, this clone is medium-sized. This rearrangement joins TRBV6-1 to TRBJ2-3; 7 bases match TRBD1. Unmatched junction bases numbered 8, after V lost 6 bases and J lost 2 bases. The V gene's germline CDR1 is MNHNS and CDR2 SASEGT. CDR3 size: 15 residues. In DNA, the CDR3 is TGTGCCAGCAGGGACGGGACAGAGTTCACAGATACGCAGTATTTT. This translates into CASRDGTEFTDTQYF.

This clone was found many times. This chain uses TRBV5-5 with TRBJ1-2, with D uncertain. Deletions cut 3 bases from V and 4 bases from J, with 16 bases between. The CDR3 totals 15 residues. Germline V gene lookup returns CDR1 SGHKS and CDR2 YYEKEE (reference sequence). The CDR3 here is CASSWTGEAGYGYTF. The CDR3 DNA sequence: TGTGCCAGCAGCTGGACTGGGGAGGCGGGCTATGGCTACACCTTC.

This clone turned up a few times. V usage is TRBV28 and J usage is TRBJ2-1; perhaps D is TRBD1 or TRBD2 (6 bases each). CDR1 is MDHEN and CDR2 is SYDVKM in the germline V gene. The CDR3 loop spans 16 amino acids. The V end lost 6 bases, the J end lost 4 bases, and 19 bases lay between the germline ends. This CDR3 reads CASRGATIGRYNEQFF. The CDR3 bases are TGTGCCAGCAGGGGGGCGACAATCGGGAGATACAATGAGCAGTTCTTC.

Many counts were recorded for this clone. The chain carries TRBV7-6 and TRBJ2-2, with TRBD1 matching over 7 bases. This CDR3 spans 14 amino acids. CDR1 and CDR2 (germline): SGHVS, FNYEAQ. V gave up 5 bases and J gave up 4 bases; unmatched junction bases: 4. The CDR3 protein is CASSVTGTTGELFF. DNA for the CDR3: TGTGCCAGCAGCGTGACAGGGACCACCGGGGAGCTGTTTTTT.

This clone has at least ten counts. Different DNA sequences within this sample yield the same CDR3. The chain uses TRBV20-1 and TRBJ1-5, with 8 nucleotides matching TRBD1. The CDR3 is made up of 14 amino acids. The trim removed 2 bases at V and 2 bases at J, leaving 2 bases unmatched. Germline CDR1 is DFQATT and CDR2 is SNEGSKA (reference sequence). The CDR3 region has the DNA TGCAGTGCTAGATCAGGGGGCGGCAATCAGCCCCAGCATTTT. Its protein product is CSARSGGGNQPQHF.

This clone was detected ten times or more. The rearrangement links TRBV5-1 to TRBJ2-1; unclear D gene. The CDR3 consists of 13 residues. The V gene's germline CDR1 is SGHRS and CDR2 YFSETQ. V shed 0 bases and J shed 10 bases, with 11 bases lying between them. CDR3 sequence reads: CASSLEAQTEQFF. CDR3 bases: TGCGCCAGCAGCTTGGAAGCCCAAACCGAGCAGTTCTTC.

This clone was picked up many times. The rearrangement uses TRBV6-1 and TRBJ2-5; 7 bases align to TRBD1. Germline V gene lookup returns CDR1 MNHNS and CDR2 SASEGT. The CDR3 is 16 amino acids. V dropped 6 bases and J dropped 5; count of bases not matched to a gene: 15. CDR3 bases: TGTGCCAGCAGCCCTGAGTCAGGGGGTTTCGAGGAGACCCAGTACTTC. Its translation is CASSPESGGFEETQYF.

The sample holds many counts of this clone. V and J are TRBV6-5 and TRBJ1-1, with TRBD1 matching over 8 bases. CDR1 and CDR2 from the germline V gene are MNHEY and SVGAGI. V dropped 2 bases and J dropped 4; count of bases not matched to a gene: 3. CDR3 length: 14 amino acids. The CDR3 DNA follows: TGTGCCAGCAGTTACCTAACAGGGGGCACTGAAGCTTTCTTT. Amino acids: CASSYLTGGTEAFF.

This clone was seen a few times. In this CDR3 the conserved last residue, phenylalanine or tryptophan, is missing, so a read error is likely. The limits of the CDR3 on the DNA are not certain, so only TCRdb's listed CDR3 is given. V is TRBV28 and J is TRBJ2-1. The CDR3 has 14 amino acids, counting both end residues. Germline values: CDR1 MDHEN, CDR2 SYDVKM. CDR3 in amino acids: CASSSFGSYNEKFS.

As for this clone: The same CDR3 is also encoded by other DNA sequences in this sample. This rearrangement joins TRBV6-4 to TRBJ1-5; perhaps TRBD1 as D (5 bases). CDR3 length equals 21 residues. V lost 0 bases and J 0 bases, leaving 24 bases between the germline ends. From germline, CDR1 is MRHNA and CDR2 SNTAGT. The CDR3 is CASSDSCPTVGPMNSNQPQHF. The CDR3, as DNA: TGTGCCAGCAGTGACTCTTGCCCTACCGTGGGACCTATGAATAGCAATCAGCCCCAGCATTTT.

This clone was found many times. This chain connects TRBV5-1 to TRBJ1-1, with D perhaps TRBD1 (6 bases). The CDR3 loop spans 16 amino acids. Trimming shortened V by 4 bases and J by 4 bases, and 20 bases separated the two germline ends. Germline V gene lookup returns CDR1 SGHRS and CDR2 YFSETQ. CDR3 in amino acids: CASSRNAGQGSTEAFF. CDR3 nucleotide sequence: TGCGCCAGCAGCCGGAACGCAGGGCAGGGGAGCACTGAAGCTTTCTTT.

The table lists this clone with many counts. This sequence joins TRBV7-2 and TRBJ2-3; D gene uncertain. The CDR3 runs 15 residues. Germline-derived CDR1 and CDR2 are SGHTA and FQGNSA. The V and J ends lost 1 base and 0 bases respectively, with 8 bases between them. CDR3 nucleotide sequence: TGTGCCAGCAGCTTAGTAGTACAGAGCACAGATACGCAGTATTTT. As protein: CASSLVVQSTDTQYF.

The chain is built from TRBV15 and TRBJ2-3, with 9 positions matching TRBD2. The CDR3 loop spans 17 amino acids. Losses at the gene ends were 3 bases for V and 0 bases for J; bases not matched to a gene: 7. Germline CDR1 and CDR2: LNHNV and YYDKDF (reference sequence). The CDR3 loop is CATSSLGLAGSTDTQYF. In nucleotides, the CDR3 is TGTGCCACCAGCAGCTTAGGGCTAGCGGGGAGCACAGATACGCAGTATTTT. The whole variable domain, filled in from reference TRBV15 and TRBJ2-3, reads DAMVIQNPRYQVTQFGKPVTLSCSQTLNHNVMYWYQQKSSQAPKLLFHYYDKDFNNEADTPDNFQSRRPNTSFCFLDIRSPGLGDTAMYLCATSSLGLAGSTDTQYFGPGTRLTVL.

There are many counts of this clone. The genes are TRBV12-3 or TRBV12-4 and TRBJ1-2; TRBD1 might be the D (5 bases). There are 15 residues in the CDR3. Trimming removed 6 bases at V and 2 bases at J, with 16 bases between. Here the CDR3 DNA reads TGTGCCAGCAGCCCAAGACCGACAGCGAACTATGGCTACACCTTC. It translates to CASSPRPTANYGYTF.

This clone appeared many times. The chain links TRBV5-5 to TRBJ2-7; maybe TRBD2 (6 bases). Germline CDR1 SGHKS, CDR2 YYEKEE (reference sequence). The ends were cut back, 1 base at V and 0 bases at J, with 11 bases in the middle. The CDR3 is 15 residues long. The CDR3 DNA is TGTGCCAGCAGCTTGACGGGGGTCCCCTCCTACGAGCAGTACTTC. This translates into CASSLTGVPSYEQYF.

In its sample, this clone was seen many times. V and J are TRBV5-1 and TRBJ2-2, with unresolved D. V was shortened by 4 bases and J by 3 bases, with 7 bases between the two germline ends. The germline gives CDR1 SGHRS, CDR2 YFSETQ. There are 13 residues in the CDR3. The CDR3 loop reads CASSQGDTGELFF. The CDR3 DNA is TGCGCCAGCAGCCAAGGTGACACCGGGGAGCTGTTTTTT.

By frequency in the sample, this clone is medium-sized. The gene calls are TRBV5-1 and TRBJ2-7; D is ambiguous. CDR1 is SGHRS, CDR2 YFSETQ, per germline. Trimming shortened V by 4 bases and J by 0 bases, and 11 bases separated the two germline ends. CDR3 length equals 14 residues. The CDR3 nucleotides read TGCGCCAGCAGCCCCGGTATCTCCTCCTACGAGCAGTACTTC. It yields the protein CASSPGISSYEQYF. Combining the CDR3 with reference TRBV5-1 and TRBJ2-7 gives the whole variable domain KAGVTQTPRYLIKTRGQQVTLSCSPISGHRSVSWYQQTPGQGLQFLFEYFSETQRNKGNFPGRFSGRQFSNSRSEMNVSTLELGDSALYLCASSPGISSYEQYFGPGTRLTVT.

This clone has a handful of counts. The chain recombines TRBV12-3 or TRBV12-4 with TRBJ2-2, with 11 bases matching TRBD2. The CDR3 length is 16 residues. Trimming cost V 6 bases and J 0 bases; bases outside gene matches: 3. The CDR3 region has the DNA TGTGCCAGCAGAATAGCGGGAGGGCCGAACACCGGGGAGCTGTTTTTT. Translation gives CASRIAGGPNTGELFF.

This clone was seen at least ten times. The chain has TRBV29-1 and TRBJ2-3; 7 nucleotides align to TRBD2. This CDR3 comprises 16 residues. V lost 1 base, J lost 2 bases, and 9 bases stayed unmatched. Germline loops: CDR1 SQVTM, CDR2 ANQGSEA. DNA for the CDR3: TGCAGCGTTGAAGGCGGGGGTGGGGGGACCACAGATACGCAGTATTTT. Translating gives CSVEGGGGGTTDTQYF.

This clone was detected ten times or more. The chain links TRBV11-2 to TRBJ2-7, with D perhaps matching TRBD2 (6 bases). Trimming removed 4 bases at V and 6 bases at J, with 13 bases between. The CDR3 is 13 residues long. CDR1 SGHAT and CDR2 FQNNGV come from the germline V gene. CDR3 amino acids: CASSSWAGSEQYF. The CDR3 nucleotides read TGTGCCAGCAGCTCATGGGCGGGGAGCGAGCAGTACTTC.

The genes are TRBV6-1 and TRBJ2-5; no definite D call. The V gene's germline CDR1 is MNHNS and CDR2 SASEGT. With 5 bases removed from V and 5 bases from J, the gap between germline ends came to 18 bases. CDR3 length equals 15 residues. The CDR3 DNA reads TGTGCCAGCAGTCGGAACGGGTATTCCGGGGAGACCCAGTACTTC. Amino acids: CASSRNGYSGETQYF.